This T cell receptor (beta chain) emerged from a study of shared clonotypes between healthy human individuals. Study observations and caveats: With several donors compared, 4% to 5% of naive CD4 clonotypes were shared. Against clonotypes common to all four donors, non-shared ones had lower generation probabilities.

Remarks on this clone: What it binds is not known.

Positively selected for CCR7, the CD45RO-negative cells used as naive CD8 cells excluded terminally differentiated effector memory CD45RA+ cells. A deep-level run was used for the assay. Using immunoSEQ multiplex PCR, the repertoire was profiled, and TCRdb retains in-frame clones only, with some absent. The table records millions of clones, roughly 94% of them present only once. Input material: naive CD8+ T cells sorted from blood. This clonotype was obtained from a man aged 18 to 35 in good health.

The CDR3 sequence: CASSPTLDTQYF. As DNA, the CDR3 is TGTGCCAGCAGCCCAACTCTGGATACGCAGTATTTT. V and J are TRBV13 and TRBJ2-3; D gene uncertain. Trimming removed 5 bases from V and 6 bases from J, with 9 bases in between. The CDR3 length is 12 residues. The germline V gene has CDR1 PRHDT and CDR2 FYEKMQ (reference sequence).